This passage covers 6 T cell receptor beta chains from one sample sequenced in a study of T-cell reconstitution after alpha-beta-depleted transplantation in children. Unique molecular identifiers were used in preparing the TCRbeta library. TCRdb re-called the PCR reads through MiXCR, storing one row per CDR3 protein. The data show about 830,000 distinct CDR3 sequences, 16% seen once. The specimen comprised PBMCs, mostly from graft donor cells, sampled 360 days after TCRalphabeta/CD19-depleted stem cell transplant. Source of these receptors: a male patient under 18 who had a stem cell transplant for acute lymphoblastic leukemia, so the T cells may come from the graft donor.

This chain joins TRBV4-1 and TRBJ2-3; no firm D call. Germline assignment: CDR1 MGHRA and CDR2 YSYEKL. The V and J ends lost 4 bases and 0 bases respectively, with 11 bases between them. This CDR3 contains 15 residues. The CDR3 sequence is CASSRSFPSTDTQYF. CDR3 nucleotide sequence: TGCGCCAGCAGCCGCTCGTTCCCTAGCACAGATACGCAGTATTTT.

The CDR3 DNA reads TGTGCCAGTAGTCCTCTAGGAAGGAGCGGACGGTACAATGAGCAGTTCTTC. Protein sequence: CASSPLGRSGRYNEQFF. The chain links TRBV19 to TRBJ2-1; TRBD2 might be the D (5 bases). Trimming took 5 bases from V and 4 from J, leaving 21 bases between them. The germline gives CDR1 LNHDA, CDR2 SQIVND (reference sequence). The CDR3 runs 17 residues.

There are a few counts of this clonotype. The J gene is TRBJ1-4, the V gene TRBV12-3 or TRBV12-4; D may be TRBD1 (5 bases). Trimming pared 3 bases from V and 8 bases from J, leaving 13 bases between. The CDR3 length is 14 residues. This CDR3 reads CASSFSQGGEKLFF. The CDR3 DNA reads TGTGCCAGCAGTTTTAGCCAGGGAGGAGAAAAACTGTTTTTT.

V usage is TRBV5-5 and J usage is TRBJ1-2; possibly TRBD1 for D (6 bases). Deletions cut 4 bases from V and 4 bases from J, with 17 bases between. CDR1 is SGHKS and CDR2 is YYEKEE in the germline V gene (reference sequence). This CDR3 region has 15 residues. The CDR3 DNA is TGTGCCAGCAGCCCCCTAACAGGGAAGGGCTATGGCTACACCTTC. It yields the protein CASSPLTGKGYGYTF.

The rearrangement uses TRBV18 and TRBJ2-6, with D hard to call. The ends were cut back, 6 bases at V and 0 bases at J, with 15 bases in the middle. Looked up from germline, CDR1 is KGHSH and CDR2 is LQKENI. The CDR3 spans 17 residues. The CDR3 region has the DNA TGTGCCAGCTCTCTTTTAGATATTGGCTCTGGGGCCAACGTCCTGACTTTC. It translates to CASSLLDIGSGANVLTF.

V and J are TRBV20-1 and TRBJ2-2, with D tentatively TRBD2 (6 bases). Germline values: CDR1 DFQATT, CDR2 SNEGSKA (reference sequence). Trimming shortened V by 0 bases and J by 6 bases, and 17 bases separated the two germline ends. The CDR3 sequence is 16 residues long. The CDR3 sequence is CSARDLVGRKAGELFF. Here the CDR3 DNA reads TGCAGTGCTAGAGATCTCGTCGGGAGAAAGGCCGGGGAGCTGTTTTTT.